This T cell receptor (beta chain) came from a study of human T cells and chemical hapten exposure. Looking at the study overall: Mainly, slight library volume differences in the pool made TCR yields vary.

Unfractionated whole blood was the source of the extracted total RNA. On this clonotype itself: Its antigen is still unknown.

The CDR3 spans 14 residues. V gave up 6 bases and J gave up 6 bases; unmatched junction bases: 11. Germline lookup yields CDR1 DFQATT and CDR2 SNEGSKA (reference sequence). Overall study findings and caveats: There was no change with DPC sensitization in TCRs above 1 in 1000 frequency.

Per the original data handling: The median was roughly 100,000 TCRs per sample, ranging about 20,000 to 700,000. TCRdb redid the calling of the 5' RACE reads with MiXCR, one entry per CDR3 protein. TCRdb's processing, not the authors' own work, is the source of the V and J calls. The sample lists about 110,000 distinct CDR3 sequences; approximately 20% were seen once. This chain uses TRBV20-1 with TRBJ2-3; TRBD2 aligns across 8 bases. This clonotype originated in a human donor in good health. Here the CDR3 reads CSATSGLAADTQYF. The CDR3 DNA sequence: TGCAGTGCCACCTCCGGACTAGCCGCCGATACGCAGTATTTT.